The clone carrying this T cell receptor beta chain has ten or more counts. What it binds is not known. Constant-region reverse primers amplified full-length variable regions, followed by semi-nested Nested Universal Primer A PCR. From the 5' RACE reads, TCRdb called clonotypes with MiXCR, one entry per CDR3 protein. The top ten hold 3.2% of the sample, which has more than 55,000 distinct CDR3 sequences, around 20% seen once. The sorted Tregs were CD4+CD25+CD127-/low cells. Study-wide results and limits: Tumor Treg TCRs overlapped most with tumor naive CD4+ cells. In terms of TCR gene usage, tumor memory CD4+ T cells clustered together with blood and lymph node memory CD4+ cells, as well as with lymph node naive CD4+ cells. The larger-cohort validation was restricted to a single TCR beta V-J rearrangement rather than whole repertoires.

Trimming removed 3 bases from V and 6 bases from J; junction bases left unmatched: 3. CDR1 is SGHRS and CDR2 is YFSETQ in the germline V gene. This CDR3 region has 14 residues. Sequenced sample: tumor-infiltrating Tregs sorted from the breast tumor. This TCR derives from a female donor with breast cancer. The V call is TRBV5-1, the J call TRBJ1-6; TRBD1 agrees at 7 bases. CDR3 protein: CASSSGQSNSPLHF. The CDR3 DNA is TGCGCCAGCAGCTCGGGACAGAGTAATTCACCCCTCCACTTT. The full variable domain, rest sourced from reference TRBV5-1 and TRBJ1-6, is KAGVTQTPRYLIKTRGQQVTLSCSPISGHRSVSWYQQTPGQGLQFLFEYFSETQRNKGNFPGRFSGRQFSNSRSEMNVSTLELGDSALYLCASSSGQSNSPLHFGNGTRLTVT.